Shown below are 2 T cell receptor beta chains from a single sample sequenced in a study of T cells in Graves' hyperthyroidism and ophthalmopathy. RNA transcripts provided the source from which TCR beta CDR3 regions were amplified. Researchers ran a first-round RT-PCR on the TCR CDR3 using the HTBI primer set. Each CDR3 protein is one row after TCRdb ran MiXCR on the multiplex PCR reads. Counted here are 300,000 to 500,000 distinct CDR3 sequences, just under 15% occurring once; the ten biggest clones make up 32%. Specimen: blood. The receptors originated from a woman in her 30s with Graves' hyperthyroidism.

The V call is TRBV27, the J call TRBJ2-7, with D perhaps TRBD1 (5 bases). This CDR3 comprises 15 residues. Germline assignment: CDR1 MNHEY and CDR2 SMNVEV (reference sequence). The V gene lost 5 bases and the J gene lost 0 bases, with 14 bases spanning the gap. The CDR3 spells CASSTPMTASYEQYF. In DNA form, the CDR3 reads TGTGCCAGCAGTACACCTATGACAGCCTCCTACGAGCAGTACTTC.

The table lists this clonotype with a count of one. This chain connects TRBV20-1 to TRBJ2-7; D is unresolved. Per the germline V gene, CDR1 is DFQATT and CDR2 is SNEGSKA (reference sequence). This CDR3 is built from 13 residues. With 3 bases removed from V and 2 bases from J, the gap between germline ends came to 11 bases. The DNA for the CDR3 is TGCAGTGCTAGTGCCGGCCTGGCCTACGAGCAGTACTTC. Its translation: CSASAGLAYEQYF.